This TCR beta chain was retrieved from a study of chemoradiotherapy in HPV16-positive cancers. Produced via immunoSEQ multiplex PCR; TCRdb's table is partial and in-frame only. The sample has tens of thousands of clones, roughly nine tenths seen once; the top ten hold around 3%. Germline V gene lookup returns CDR1 SGHNT and CDR2 YYREEE (reference sequence). Trimming stripped 2 bases from V and 3 bases from J, with 20 bases between. There are 17 residues in the CDR3. This specimen consisted of blood, obtained from a patient who underwent chemoradiotherapy. The TCR originated in a human donor with HPV-associated anogenital cancer. J is TRBJ2-5 and V is TRBV5-4, with D perhaps TRBD1 or TRBD2 (5 bases each). The CDR3 bases are TGTGCCAGCAGCTTCGGCGTGGGGGATCCTAAAGAAGAGACCCAGTACTTC. Its translation: CASSFGVGDPKEETQYF.